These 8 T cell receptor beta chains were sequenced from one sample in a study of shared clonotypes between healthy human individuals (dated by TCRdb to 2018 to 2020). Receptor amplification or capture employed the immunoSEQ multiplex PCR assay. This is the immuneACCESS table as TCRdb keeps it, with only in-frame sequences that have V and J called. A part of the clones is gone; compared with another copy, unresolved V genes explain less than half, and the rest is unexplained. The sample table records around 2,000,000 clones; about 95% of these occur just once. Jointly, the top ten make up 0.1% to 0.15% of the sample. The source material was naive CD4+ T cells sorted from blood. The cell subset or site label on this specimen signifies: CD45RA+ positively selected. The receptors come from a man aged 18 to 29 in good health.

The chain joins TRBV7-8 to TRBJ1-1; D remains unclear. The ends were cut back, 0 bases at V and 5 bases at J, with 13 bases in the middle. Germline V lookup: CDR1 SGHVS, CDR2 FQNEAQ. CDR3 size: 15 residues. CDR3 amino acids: CASSLARVGRTEAFF. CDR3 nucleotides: TGTGCCAGCAGCTTAGCGAGAGTAGGGAGAACTGAAGCTTTCTTT.

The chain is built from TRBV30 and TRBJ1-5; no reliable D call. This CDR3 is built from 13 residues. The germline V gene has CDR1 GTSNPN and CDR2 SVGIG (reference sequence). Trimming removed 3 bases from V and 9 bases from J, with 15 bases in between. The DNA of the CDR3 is TGTGCCTGGAGGAGGCCGGGTGAGGGGCCCCAGCATTTT. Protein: CAWRRPGEGPQHF.

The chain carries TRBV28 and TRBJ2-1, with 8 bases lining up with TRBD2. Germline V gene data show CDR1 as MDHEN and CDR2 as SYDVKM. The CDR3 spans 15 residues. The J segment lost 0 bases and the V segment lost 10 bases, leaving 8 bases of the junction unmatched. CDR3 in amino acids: CATTPAGGSYNEQFF. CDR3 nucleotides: TGTGCCACCACTCCCGCGGGGGGCTCCTACAATGAGCAGTTCTTC.

The CDR3 DNA reads as TGTGCCAGCAGCCCTGGGGCCGTTGCAAGAGATACGCAGTATTTT. Translated: CASSPGAVARDTQYF. The rearrangement joins TRBV6-5 to TRBJ2-3; D is perhaps TRBD1 (5 bases). Germline V lookup: CDR1 MNHEY, CDR2 SVGAGI. V lost 6 bases, J lost 5 bases, and 18 bases lay in between. This CDR3 has 15 amino acids.

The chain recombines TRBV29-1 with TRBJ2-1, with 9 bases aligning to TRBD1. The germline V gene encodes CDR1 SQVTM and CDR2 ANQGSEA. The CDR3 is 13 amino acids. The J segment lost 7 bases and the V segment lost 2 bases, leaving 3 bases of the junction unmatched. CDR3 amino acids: CSVEHRGLNEQFF. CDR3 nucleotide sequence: TGCAGCGTTGAACACAGGGGGCTAAATGAGCAGTTCTTC.

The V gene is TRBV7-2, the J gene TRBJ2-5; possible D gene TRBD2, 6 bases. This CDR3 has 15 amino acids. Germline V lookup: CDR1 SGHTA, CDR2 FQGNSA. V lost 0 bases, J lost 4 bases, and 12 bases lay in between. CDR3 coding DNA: TGTGCCAGCAGCTTAGCGTCGGCGGGACCAGAGACCCAGTACTTC. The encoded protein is CASSLASAGPETQYF.

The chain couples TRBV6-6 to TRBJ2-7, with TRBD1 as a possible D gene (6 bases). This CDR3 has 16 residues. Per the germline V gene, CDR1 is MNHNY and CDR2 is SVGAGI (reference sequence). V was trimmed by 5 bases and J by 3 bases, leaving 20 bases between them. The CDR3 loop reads CASSLYPPGQIYEQYF. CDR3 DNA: TGTGCCAGCAGTCTCTACCCCCCTGGACAGATCTACGAGCAGTACTTC.

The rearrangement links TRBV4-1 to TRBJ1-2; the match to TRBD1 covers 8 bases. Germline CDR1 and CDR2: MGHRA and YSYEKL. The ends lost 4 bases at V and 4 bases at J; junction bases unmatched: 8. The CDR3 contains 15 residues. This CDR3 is CASSRLGTGSYGYTF. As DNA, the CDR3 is TGCGCCAGCAGCCGGCTAGGGACAGGATCCTATGGCTACACCTTC.